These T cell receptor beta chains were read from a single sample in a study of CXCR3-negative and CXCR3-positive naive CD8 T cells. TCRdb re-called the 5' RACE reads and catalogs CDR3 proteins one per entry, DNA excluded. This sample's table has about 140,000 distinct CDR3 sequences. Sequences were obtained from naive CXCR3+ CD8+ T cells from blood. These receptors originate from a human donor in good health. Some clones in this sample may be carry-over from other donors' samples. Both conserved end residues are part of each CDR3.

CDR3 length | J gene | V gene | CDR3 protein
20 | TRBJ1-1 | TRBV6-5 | CASSYGALRDRAASGLEAFF
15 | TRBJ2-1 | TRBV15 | CATSRARTGFDEQFF
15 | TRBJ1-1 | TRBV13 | CASSLAGTGGTEAFF
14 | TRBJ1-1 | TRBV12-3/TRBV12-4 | CASSLAPRGTEAFF
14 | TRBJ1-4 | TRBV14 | CASSRTGINEKLFF
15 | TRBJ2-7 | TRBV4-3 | CASSQDRSSSYEQYF
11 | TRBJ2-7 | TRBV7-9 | CASGVFDEQYF
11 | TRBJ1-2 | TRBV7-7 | CASSSYRGYTF
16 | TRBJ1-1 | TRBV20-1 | CSARAFREGGLFEAFF
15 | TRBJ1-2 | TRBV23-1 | CASSQSGRKHYGYTF
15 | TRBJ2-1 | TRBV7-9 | CASSFAGLAYNEQFF
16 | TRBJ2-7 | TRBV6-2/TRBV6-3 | CASSSLAGAHLYEQYF
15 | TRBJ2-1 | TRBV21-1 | CASSGAGKTYNEQFF
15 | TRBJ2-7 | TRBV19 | CASSISGGSSYEQYF
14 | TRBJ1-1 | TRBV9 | CASSGRDSNTEAFF
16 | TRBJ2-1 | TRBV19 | CASSIQWVHSYNEQFF
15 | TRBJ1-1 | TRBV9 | CASSVTGSMNTEAFF
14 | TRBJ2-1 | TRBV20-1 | CSAREISSYNEQFF
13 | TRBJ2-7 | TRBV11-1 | CASSYGRNYEQYF
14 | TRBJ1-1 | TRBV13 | CASSPRIDNTEAFF
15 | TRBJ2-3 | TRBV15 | CATSLTRESTDTQYF
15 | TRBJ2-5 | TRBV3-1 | CASSQELAGEETQYF
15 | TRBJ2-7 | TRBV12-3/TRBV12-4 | CASSVLAGVLYEQYF
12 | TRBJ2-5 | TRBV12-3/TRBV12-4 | CAIRVTPETQYF
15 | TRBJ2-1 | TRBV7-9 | CASGWGQADPNEQFF
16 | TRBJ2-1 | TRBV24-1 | CATSDFKREVDNEQFF
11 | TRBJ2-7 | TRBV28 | CVTALGYEQYF
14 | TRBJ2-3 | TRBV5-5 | CASYRGPLTDTKYF
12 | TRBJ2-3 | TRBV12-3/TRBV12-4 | CASGPDLLGQYF
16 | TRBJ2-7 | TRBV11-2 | CASSPGTSGGIYEQYF
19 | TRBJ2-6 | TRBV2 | CASKGGPGRGSAGANVLTF
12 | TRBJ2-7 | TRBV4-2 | CASSQVPYEQYF
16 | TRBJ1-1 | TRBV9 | CASSVGGQGAGTEAFF
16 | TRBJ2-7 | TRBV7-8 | CASSLVSGLGSYEQYF
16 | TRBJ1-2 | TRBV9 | CASSVGLPEPRNGYTF
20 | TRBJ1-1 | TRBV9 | CASSVAGIGAEWGMNTEAFF
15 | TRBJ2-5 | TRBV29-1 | CSVEDPGTVQETQYF
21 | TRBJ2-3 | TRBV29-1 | CSVDLHRDRGRAGGPPDTQYF
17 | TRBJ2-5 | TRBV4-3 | CASSQDWTGGLEETQYF
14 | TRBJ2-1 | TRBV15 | CATSRDPLLNEQFF
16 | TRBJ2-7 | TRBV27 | CASSFGGYTSNYEQYF
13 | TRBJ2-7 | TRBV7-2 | CASSLGGIYEQYF